This T cell receptor beta chain was recorded in a study of CD8 T cells in ankylosing spondylitis. Overall study findings and caveats: Made up of roughly 8 highly homologous variants, a TCR beta motif appeared characteristic of ankylosing spondylitis blood.

V was shortened by 2 bases and J by 2 bases, with 10 bases between the two germline ends. Per the germline V gene, CDR1 is GTSNPN and CDR2 is SVGIG (reference sequence). The CDR3 has 13 amino acids. For this clonotype: The antigen is undetermined.

A single record per CDR3 protein comes from TCRdb applying MiXCR to the 5' RACE reads. Of 400,000 or so distinct CDR3 sequences listed, roughly 26% are singletons. Sequenced: blood, either unsorted or a sorted T cell fraction (not recorded which). This TCR derives from a male donor with ankylosing spondylitis. V usage is TRBV30 and J usage is TRBJ2-7; D might be TRBD1 (6 bases). DNA of the CDR3: TGTGCCTGGAGTTCAGGGGCTGCCTACGAGCAGTACTTC. The encoded protein is CAWSSGAAYEQYF.